A selection of T cell receptor beta chains follows, all from one sample in a study of cytomegalovirus exposure and HLA in healthy donors. Assay used: immunoSEQ multiplex PCR; TCRdb lists only in-frame clones, some missing. The sample holds around 170,000 clones; about four fifths are singletons and the top ten take less than 0.65%. Sequencing input: PBMCs. The receptors here all came from a woman in her forties or fifties in good health and CMV-seronegative. CDR3s include the opening cysteine and the closing phenylalanine or tryptophan. The D gene is left open where the match is weak. Clone sizes are given selectively: once, few, many, or a class where the clone is expanded.

clone_size j_call v_call d_call cdr3_aa cdr3_nt
. TRBJ2-1 TRBV2 . CASSDGGAGVHEQFF TGTGCCAGCAGTGATGGGGGGGCCGGGGTCCATGAGCAGTTCTTC
. TRBJ2-4 TRBV5-4 . CASSLGGTRQNIQYF TGTGCCAGCAGCTTGGGTGGTACGCGCCAAAACATTCAGTACTTC
. TRBJ2-7 TRBV6-1 TRBD2 CASSAHRLAGDYEQYF TGTGCCAGCAGTGCCCATCGACTAGCGGGAGACTACGAGCAGTACTTC
. TRBJ2-3 TRBV30 . CAWSVTGRNTQYF TGTGCCTGGAGTGTTACAGGCCGGAATACGCAGTATTTT
. TRBJ1-6 TRBV27 . CASSIGYNSPLHF TGTGCCAGCAGTATCGGTTATAATTCACCCCTCCACTTT
. TRBJ2-7 TRBV6-1 . CASFPGPRYEQYF TGTGCCAGCTTCCCGGGTCCCCGATACGAGCAGTACTTC
. TRBJ2-1 TRBV6-1 . CASSVWGLNEQFF TGTGCCAGCAGTGTGTGGGGACTCAATGAGCAGTTCTTC
. TRBJ2-1 TRBV7-7 TRBD1 CASSLGQDFNEQFF TGTGCCAGCAGCTTGGGACAGGACTTCAATGAGCAGTTCTTC
. TRBJ2-7 TRBV7-6 . CASSRGASSYEQYF TGTGCCAGCTCCCGGGGAGCAAGCTCCTACGAGCAGTACTTC
. TRBJ2-6 TRBV6-6 . CASSKSGANVLTF TGTGCCAGCAGTAAATCAGGGGCCAACGTCCTGACTTTC
few TRBJ2-7 TRBV7-9 TRBD2 CASSSPGDGGAYEQYF TGTGCCAGCAGCTCCCCCGGGGATGGGGGGGCCTACGAGCAGTACTTC
. TRBJ2-3 TRBV7-9 . CASSPKRKSGTDTQYF TGTGCCAGCAGCCCGAAACGCAAGAGTGGCACAGATACGCAGTATTTT
once TRBJ2-7 TRBV27 TRBD1 CASSWRQGGAYEQYF TGTGCCAGCAGCTGGCGACAGGGGGGAGCCTACGAGCAGTACTTC
. TRBJ1-1 TRBV7-9 TRBD1 CASSLVRTGGMVEAFF TGTGCCAGCAGCTTAGTTCGGACAGGGGGAATGGTTGAAGCTTTCTTT
. TRBJ1-2 TRBV5-1 TRBD1 CASSPPGQNYGYTF TGCGCCAGCAGCCCCCCGGGACAGAACTATGGCTACACCTTC
. TRBJ1-5 TRBV7-8 TRBD1 CASSFGGQGKLPQHF TGTGCCAGCAGCTTTGGGGGACAGGGAAAATTGCCCCAGCATTTT
. TRBJ1-4 TRBV7-9 TRBD1 CASRPGQGNEKLFF TGTGCCAGCAGACCGGGACAGGGGAATGAAAAACTGTTTTTT
once TRBJ2-7 TRBV11-2 . CASSPIRAYEQYF TGTGCCAGCAGCCCCATTCGGGCCTACGAGCAGTACTTC
. TRBJ2-1 TRBV11-2 . CASSSRDSQTRLEQFF TGTGCCAGCAGCTCCCGGGACTCACAAACAAGACTTGAGCAGTTCTTC
. TRBJ1-4 TRBV23-1 . CASSPGGREKLFF TGCGCCAGCAGCCCTGGGGGGAGGGAAAAACTGTTTTTT